The next 21 T cell receptor beta chains were all read from a single sample in a study of CD8 T cells in Susac syndrome. Random hexamers primed reverse transcription of roughly 0.5 to 1 ug RNA. TCRdb reprocessed the immunoSEQ multiplex PCR reads with MiXCR, giving one entry per CDR3 protein. The sample lists 150,000 to 200,000 distinct CDR3 sequences; roughly 94% were seen once. Sequences were obtained from CD4+ T cells from PBMCs. These receptors were obtained from a human donor with multiple sclerosis.

The V and J genes are TRBV6-6 and TRBJ2-7; D possibly corresponds to TRBD2 (5 bases). Trimming took 0 bases from V and 7 from J, leaving 16 bases between them. Germline CDR1 reads MNHNY; CDR2 reads SVGAGI (reference sequence). This CDR3 is built from 15 residues. The CDR3 DNA reads TGTGCCAGCAGTTACTCAGGCGTGAGGGCCGGTGAGCAGTACTTC. Protein product: CASSYSGVRAGEQYF.

The rearrangement joins TRBV2 to TRBJ2-3; no firm D call. Per the germline V gene, CDR1 is SNHLY and CDR2 is FYNNEI. The CDR3 spans 10 residues. Trimming pared 8 bases from V and 7 bases from J, leaving 7 bases between. The CDR3 spells CASALHTQYF. The CDR3 nucleotides are TGTGCCAGCGCTCTACATACGCAGTATTTT.

The chain has TRBV6-6 and TRBJ2-7; the D gene is possibly TRBD1 (6 bases). Germline V gene data show CDR1 as MNHNY and CDR2 as SVGAGI (reference sequence). The V end was cut by 6 bases, the J end by 3 bases, with 15 bases between. This CDR3 is built from 14 residues. CDR3 DNA sequence: TGTGCCAGCAGCGACGGGACAAGGGTCTACGAGCAGTACTTC. It translates to CASSDGTRVYEQYF.

This chain uses TRBV3-1 with TRBJ2-7, with TRBD2 matching 9 bases. The CDR3 runs 17 residues. V lost 0 bases, J lost 2 bases, and 8 bases stayed unmatched. From germline, CDR1 is LGHDT and CDR2 YNNKEL (reference sequence). The CDR3 DNA reads as TGTGCCAGCAGCCAAGATCCGAGCGGGAGGACACCCTACGAGCAGTACTTC. It specifies CASSQDPSGRTPYEQYF.

The rearrangement uses TRBV19 and TRBJ2-5; D is unresolved. CDR3 length: 11 amino acids. Per germline, CDR1 LNHDA and CDR2 SQIVND (reference sequence). The V end was cut by 3 bases, the J end by 4 bases, with 3 bases between. CDR3 loop: CASSIRETQYF. CDR3 bases: TGTGCCAGTAGTATCCGAGAGACCCAGTACTTC.

The genes are TRBV20-1 and TRBJ1-1; TRBD1 might be the D (5 bases). The CDR3 has 14 residues. Germline V gene sequence: CDR1 DFQATT, CDR2 SNEGSKA (reference sequence). V shed 1 base and J shed 1 base, with 10 bases lying between them. The CDR3 bases are TGCAGTGCTAGAGCTGGGGGGGGGAACACTGAAGCTTTCTTT. Translation: CSARAGGGNTEAFF.

The CDR3 DNA reads as TGCAGTGCAGACGGCAGGGGATATCGAGGCTACACCTTC. The encoded protein is CSADGRGYRGYTF. The genes are TRBV20-1 and TRBJ1-2, with a weak D call TRBD1 (6 bases). V was clipped by 6 bases and J by 8 bases, with 19 bases between them. The germline V gene has CDR1 DFQATT and CDR2 SNEGSKA (reference sequence). The CDR3 contains 13 residues.

The V call is TRBV2, the J call TRBJ1-4, with a tentative D call TRBD1 (5 bases). CDR1 and CDR2 from the germline V gene are SNHLY and FYNNEI. V shed 7 bases and J shed 8 bases, with 17 bases lying between them. This CDR3 is 14 amino acids long. The CDR3 protein is CASTTLGAEEKLFF. CDR3 bases: TGTGCCAGCACAACCCTCGGGGCGGAGGAAAAACTGTTTTTT.

This clonotype was seen a single time. This chain links TRBV27 with TRBJ2-2, with D hard to call. This CDR3 comprises 13 residues. Per the germline V gene, CDR1 is MNHEY and CDR2 is SMNVEV (reference sequence). V lost 2 bases to trimming and J lost 6 bases, with 7 bases between them. CDR3 bases: TGTGCCAGCAGTTTAGTCCAGGCCGGGGAGCTGTTTTTT. Amino acid sequence: CASSLVQAGELFF.

The genes are TRBV30 and TRBJ1-3; no reliable D call. CDR1 is GTSNPN, CDR2 SVGIG, per germline (reference sequence). V was cut by 5 bases and J by 4 bases, with 6 bases left in between. This CDR3 is built from 11 residues. The CDR3, as DNA: TGTGCCTGGGACGTAGGAAACACCATATATTTT. The encoded protein is CAWDVGNTIYF.

The chain employs TRBV5-6 and TRBJ1-2, with D uncertain. V was cut by 4 bases and J by 2 bases, with 9 bases left in between. Germline-derived CDR1 and CDR2 are SGHDT and YYEEEE. This CDR3 has 13 residues. The CDR3 here is CASSTNLNYGYTF. The CDR3, as DNA: TGTGCCAGCAGCACTAATCTGAACTATGGCTACACCTTC. Looking up the rest from reference TRBV5-6 and TRBJ1-2 gives the full variable domain: DAGVTQSPTHLIKTRGQQVTLRCSPKSGHDTVSWYQQALGQGPQFIFQYYEEEERQRGNFPDRFSGHQFPNYSSELNVNALLLGDSALYLCASSTNLNYGYTFGSGTRLTVV.

The chain links TRBV4-3 to TRBJ2-1; a weak D match, TRBD2 (5 bases). In germline, CDR1 is LGHNA, CDR2 YSLEER. This CDR3 has 12 residues. The V and J ends lost 1 base and 10 bases respectively, with 8 bases between them. Here the CDR3 reads CASSQVSGEQFF. The CDR3 bases are TGCGCCAGCAGCCAAGTGTCGGGAGAGCAGTTCTTC.

The genes are TRBV6-2 or TRBV6-3 and TRBJ2-1; D not certain. The CDR3 sequence is 18 residues long. V lost 8 bases and J lost 1, with 24 bases in between. The germline CDR1 and CDR2 sequences are MNHEY and SVGEGT. The CDR3 bases are TGTGCCAGCGAAAAACCGGGCTCACCCTTGGGATCCTACAATGAGCAGTTCTTC. It translates to CASEKPGSPLGSYNEQFF.

The chain uses TRBV27 and TRBJ2-1; the match to TRBD1 covers 8 bases. V was clipped by 6 bases and J by 8 bases; unmatched bases: 9. Germline-derived CDR1 and CDR2 are MNHEY and SMNVEV (reference sequence). CDR3 length equals 14 residues. The CDR3 spells CASSQLDRADEQFF. DNA of the CDR3: TGTGCCAGCAGCCAACTGGACAGGGCGGATGAGCAGTTCTTC.

V and J are TRBV4-1 and TRBJ1-2; no definite D call. Trimming removed 0 bases from V and 5 bases from J, with 10 bases in between. The CDR3 totals 14 residues. Germline V gene sequence: CDR1 MGHRA, CDR2 YSYEKL. In nucleotides, the CDR3 is TGCGCCAGCAGCCAAGATTTAAGGAAATATGGCTACACCTTC. This translates into CASSQDLRKYGYTF.

V and J are TRBV29-1 and TRBJ1-1; 7 bases map to TRBD1. The CDR3 has 14 amino acids. The V and J ends lost 5 bases and 3 bases, in that order; junction bases with no gene match: 9. Germline CDR1 and CDR2: SQVTM and ANQGSEA. The CDR3: CSVTGQAGHTEAFF. CDR3 DNA sequence: TGCAGCGTTACAGGACAGGCGGGGCACACTGAAGCTTTCTTT. Looking up the rest from reference TRBV29-1 and TRBJ1-1 gives the full variable domain: SAVISQKPSRDICQRGTSLTIQCQVDSQVTMMFWYRQQPGQSLTLIATANQGSEATYESGFVIDKFPISRPNLTFSTLTVSNMSPEDSSIYLCSVTGQAGHTEAFFGQGTRLTVV.

V gene TRBV12-5 combines with J gene TRBJ2-1; D may be TRBD1 (6 bases). The CDR3 covers 14 residues. Germline assignment: CDR1 LGHNT and CDR2 FRNRAP. Trimming removed 4 bases from V and 4 bases from J, with 11 bases in between. Here the CDR3 reads CASGYGQTYNEQFF. As DNA, the CDR3 is TGTGCTAGTGGTTATGGACAGACGTACAATGAGCAGTTCTTC.

This chain connects TRBV6-5 to TRBJ1-2; D unresolved. CDR1 is MNHEY, CDR2 SVGAGI, per germline. This CDR3 contains 15 residues. V was trimmed by 2 bases and J by 4 bases, leaving 14 bases between them. The CDR3 reads CASSYRGTHVYGYTF. The CDR3 DNA reads TGTGCCAGCAGTTACCGAGGTACCCATGTCTATGGCTACACCTTC.

The rearrangement joins TRBV27 to TRBJ2-7, with TRBD2 matching 11 bases. This CDR3 has 13 amino acids. Trimming cost V 6 bases and J 5 bases; bases outside gene matches: 3. Germline-derived CDR1 and CDR2 are MNHEY and SMNVEV (reference sequence). CDR3 bases: TGTGCCAGCAGGATACTAGCGGGAGACGAGCAGTACTTC. Translation gives CASRILAGDEQYF.

The V and J genes are TRBV18 and TRBJ1-1, with D unclear. The CDR3 loop spans 17 amino acids. Germline V gives CDR1 KGHSH, CDR2 LQKENI. Between the trimmed V and J ends, which lost 4 bases and 0 bases, there was a span of 18 bases. The CDR3 sequence is CASSLHSPEFLNTEAFF. In DNA form, the CDR3 reads TGTGCCAGCTCACTTCATTCCCCAGAATTCTTGAACACTGAAGCTTTCTTT.

The CDR3 loop is CSATTVGRTDTQYF. CDR3 coding DNA: TGCAGTGCTACGACCGTCGGCCGCACAGATACGCAGTATTTT. This chain uses TRBV20-1 with TRBJ2-3; D unresolved. The germline gives CDR1 DFQATT, CDR2 SNEGSKA (reference sequence). V was trimmed by 4 bases and J by 1 base, leaving 12 bases between them. The CDR3 is 14 amino acids.